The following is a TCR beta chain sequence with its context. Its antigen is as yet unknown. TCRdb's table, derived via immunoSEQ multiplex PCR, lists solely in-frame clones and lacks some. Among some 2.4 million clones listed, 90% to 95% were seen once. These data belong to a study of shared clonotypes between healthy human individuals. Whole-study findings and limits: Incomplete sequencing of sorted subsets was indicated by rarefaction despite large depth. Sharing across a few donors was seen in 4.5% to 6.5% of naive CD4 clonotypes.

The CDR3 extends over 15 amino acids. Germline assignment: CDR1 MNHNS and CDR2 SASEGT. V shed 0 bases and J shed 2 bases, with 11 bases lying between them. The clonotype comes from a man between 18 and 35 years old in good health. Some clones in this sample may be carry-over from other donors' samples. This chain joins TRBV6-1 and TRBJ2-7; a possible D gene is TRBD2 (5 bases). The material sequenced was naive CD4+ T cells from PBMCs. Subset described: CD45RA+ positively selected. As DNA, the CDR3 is TGTGCCAGCAGTGAAGCGCCCGGGGTGCCCTACGAGCAGTACTTC. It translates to CASSEAPGVPYEQYF.